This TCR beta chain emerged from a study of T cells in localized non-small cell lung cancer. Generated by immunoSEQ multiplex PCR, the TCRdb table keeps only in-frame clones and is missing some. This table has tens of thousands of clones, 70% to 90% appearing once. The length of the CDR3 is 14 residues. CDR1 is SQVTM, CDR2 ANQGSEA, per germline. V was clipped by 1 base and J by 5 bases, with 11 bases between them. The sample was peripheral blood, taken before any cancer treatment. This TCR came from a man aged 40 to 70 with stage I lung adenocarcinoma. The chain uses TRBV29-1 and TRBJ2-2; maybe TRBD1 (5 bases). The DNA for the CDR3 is TGCAGCGTTGAAGGATGGGGCCGGACCGGGGAGCTGTTTTTT. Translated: CSVEGWGRTGELFF.